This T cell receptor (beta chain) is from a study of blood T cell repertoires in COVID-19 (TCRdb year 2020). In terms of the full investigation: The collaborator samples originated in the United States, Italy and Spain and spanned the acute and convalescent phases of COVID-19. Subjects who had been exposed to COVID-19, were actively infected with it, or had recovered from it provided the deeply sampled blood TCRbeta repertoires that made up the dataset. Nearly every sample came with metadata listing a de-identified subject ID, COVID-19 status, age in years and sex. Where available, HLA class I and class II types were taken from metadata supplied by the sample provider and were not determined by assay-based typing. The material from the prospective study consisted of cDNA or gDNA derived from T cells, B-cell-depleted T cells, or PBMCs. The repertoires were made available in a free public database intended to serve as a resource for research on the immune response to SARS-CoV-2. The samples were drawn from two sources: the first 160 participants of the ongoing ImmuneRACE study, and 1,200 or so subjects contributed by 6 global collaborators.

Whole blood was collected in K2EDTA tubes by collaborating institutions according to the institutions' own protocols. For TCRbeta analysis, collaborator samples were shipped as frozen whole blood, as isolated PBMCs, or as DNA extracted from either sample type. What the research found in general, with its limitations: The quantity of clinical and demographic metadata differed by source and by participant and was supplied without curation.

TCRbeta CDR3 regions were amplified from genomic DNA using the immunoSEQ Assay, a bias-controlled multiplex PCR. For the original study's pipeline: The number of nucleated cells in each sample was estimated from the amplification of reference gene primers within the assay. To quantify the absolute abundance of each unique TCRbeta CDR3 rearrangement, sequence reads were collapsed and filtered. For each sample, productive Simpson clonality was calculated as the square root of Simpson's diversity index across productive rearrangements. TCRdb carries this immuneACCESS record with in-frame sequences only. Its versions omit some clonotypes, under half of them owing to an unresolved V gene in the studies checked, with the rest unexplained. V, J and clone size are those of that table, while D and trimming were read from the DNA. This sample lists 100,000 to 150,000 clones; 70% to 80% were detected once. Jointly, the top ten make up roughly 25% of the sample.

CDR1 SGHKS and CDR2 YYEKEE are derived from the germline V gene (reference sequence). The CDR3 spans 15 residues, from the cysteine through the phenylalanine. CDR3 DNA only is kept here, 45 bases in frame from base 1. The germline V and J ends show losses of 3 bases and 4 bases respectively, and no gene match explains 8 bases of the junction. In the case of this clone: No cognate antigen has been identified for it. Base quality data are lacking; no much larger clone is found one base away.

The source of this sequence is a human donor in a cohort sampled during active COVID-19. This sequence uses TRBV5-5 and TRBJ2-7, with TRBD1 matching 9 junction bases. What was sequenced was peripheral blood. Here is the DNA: TGTGCCAGCAGCTCGACAGGGGGAGGGGGTTACGAGCAGTACTTC. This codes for CASSSTGGGGYEQYF.